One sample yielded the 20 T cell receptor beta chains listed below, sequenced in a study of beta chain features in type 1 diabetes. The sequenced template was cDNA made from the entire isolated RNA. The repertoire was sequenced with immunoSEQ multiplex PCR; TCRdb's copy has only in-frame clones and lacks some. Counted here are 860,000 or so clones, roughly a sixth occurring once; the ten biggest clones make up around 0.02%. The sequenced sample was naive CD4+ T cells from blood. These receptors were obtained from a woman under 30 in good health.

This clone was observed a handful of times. CDR3 sequence reads: CSVEGWTGPTDTQYF. In DNA form, the CDR3 reads TGCAGCGTTGAAGGGTGGACAGGACCCACAGATACGCAGTATTTT. The V and J genes are TRBV29-1 and TRBJ2-3; 7 bases match TRBD1. The CDR3 length is 15 residues. With V trimmed by 1 base and J by 2 bases, 6 bases remained unmatched. CDR1 and CDR2 from the germline V gene are SQVTM and ANQGSEA.

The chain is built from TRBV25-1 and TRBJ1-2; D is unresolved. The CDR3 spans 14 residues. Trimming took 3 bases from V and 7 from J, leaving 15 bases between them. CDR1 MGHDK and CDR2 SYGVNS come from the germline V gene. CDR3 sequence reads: CASSDPGSQFGYTF. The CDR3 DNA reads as TGTGCCAGCAGTGATCCTGGTTCCCAATTTGGCTACACCTTC.

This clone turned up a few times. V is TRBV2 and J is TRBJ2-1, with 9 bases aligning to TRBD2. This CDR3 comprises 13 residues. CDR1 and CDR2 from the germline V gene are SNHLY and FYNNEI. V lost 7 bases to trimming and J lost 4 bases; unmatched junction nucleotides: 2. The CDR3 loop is CASTLAGYNEQFF. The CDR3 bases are TGTGCCAGCACCCTAGCGGGATACAATGAGCAGTTCTTC.

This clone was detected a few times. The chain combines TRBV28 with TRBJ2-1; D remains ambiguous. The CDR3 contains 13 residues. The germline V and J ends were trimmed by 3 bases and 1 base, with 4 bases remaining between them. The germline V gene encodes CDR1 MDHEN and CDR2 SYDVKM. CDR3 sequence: CASSFVSYNEQFF. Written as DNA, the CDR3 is TGTGCCAGCAGTTTCGTTTCCTACAATGAGCAGTTCTTC.

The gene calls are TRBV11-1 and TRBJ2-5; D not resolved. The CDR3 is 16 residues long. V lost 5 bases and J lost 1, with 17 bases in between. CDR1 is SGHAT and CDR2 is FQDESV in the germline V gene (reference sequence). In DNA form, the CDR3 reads TGTGCCAGCAGCCCCCCTTGGCGGAGCCCCCAAGAGACCCAGTACTTC. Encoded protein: CASSPPWRSPQETQYF.

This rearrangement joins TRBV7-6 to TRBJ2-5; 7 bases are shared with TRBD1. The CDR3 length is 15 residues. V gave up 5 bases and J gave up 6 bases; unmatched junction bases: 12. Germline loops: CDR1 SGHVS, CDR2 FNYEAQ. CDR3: CASSPPRTGRQTQYF. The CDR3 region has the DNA TGTGCCAGCAGCCCACCCCGGACAGGTCGCCAGACCCAGTACTTC.

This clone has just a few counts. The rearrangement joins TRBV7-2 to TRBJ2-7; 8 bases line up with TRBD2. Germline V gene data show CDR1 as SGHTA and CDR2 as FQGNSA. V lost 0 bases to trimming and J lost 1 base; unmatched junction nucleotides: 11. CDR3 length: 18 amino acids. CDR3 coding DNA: TGTGCCAGCAGCTTAGCGGCGGGAGGTTTCTTCGGGTCCTACGAGCAGTACTTC. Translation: CASSLAAGGFFGSYEQYF.

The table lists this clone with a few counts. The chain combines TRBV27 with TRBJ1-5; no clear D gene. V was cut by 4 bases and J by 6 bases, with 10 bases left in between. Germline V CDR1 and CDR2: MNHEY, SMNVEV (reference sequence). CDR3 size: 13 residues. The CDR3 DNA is TGTGCCAGCAGTTACTCAGCTCTTCAGCCCCAGCATTTT. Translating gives CASSYSALQPQHF.

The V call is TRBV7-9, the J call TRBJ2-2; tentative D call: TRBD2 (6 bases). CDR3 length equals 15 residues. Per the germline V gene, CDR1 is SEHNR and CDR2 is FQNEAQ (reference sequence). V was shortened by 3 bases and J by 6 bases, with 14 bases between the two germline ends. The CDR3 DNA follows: TGTGCCAGCAGCTTGCGGGGTAGCGAATCCGGGGAGCTGTTTTTT. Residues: CASSLRGSESGELFF.

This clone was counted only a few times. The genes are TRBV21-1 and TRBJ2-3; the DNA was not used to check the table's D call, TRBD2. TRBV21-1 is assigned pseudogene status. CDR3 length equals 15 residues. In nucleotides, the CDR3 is TGTGCCAGCAGCAAACTAGCGGGAATCACAGATACGCAGTATTTT. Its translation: CASSKLAGITDTQYF.

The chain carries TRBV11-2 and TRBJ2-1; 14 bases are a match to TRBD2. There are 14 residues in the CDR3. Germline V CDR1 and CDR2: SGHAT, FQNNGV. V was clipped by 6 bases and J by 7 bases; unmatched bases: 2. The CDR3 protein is CASRRLAGGNEQFF. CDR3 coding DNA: TGTGCCAGCAGGAGACTAGCGGGGGGGAATGAGCAGTTCTTC.

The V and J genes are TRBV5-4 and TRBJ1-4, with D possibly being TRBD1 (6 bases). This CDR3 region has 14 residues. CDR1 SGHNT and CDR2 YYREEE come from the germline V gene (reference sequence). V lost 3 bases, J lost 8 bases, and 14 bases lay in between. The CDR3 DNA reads TGTGCCAGCAGCTCCCGGGACAAAGGAGAAAAACTGTTTTTT. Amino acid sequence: CASSSRDKGEKLFF.

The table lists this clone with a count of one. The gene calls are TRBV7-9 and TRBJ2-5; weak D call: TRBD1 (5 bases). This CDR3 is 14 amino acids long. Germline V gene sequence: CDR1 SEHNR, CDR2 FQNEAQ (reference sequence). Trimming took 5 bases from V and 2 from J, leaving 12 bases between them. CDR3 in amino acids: CASSHHRIQETQYF. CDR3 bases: TGTGCCAGCAGCCACCACAGGATTCAAGAGACCCAGTACTTC.

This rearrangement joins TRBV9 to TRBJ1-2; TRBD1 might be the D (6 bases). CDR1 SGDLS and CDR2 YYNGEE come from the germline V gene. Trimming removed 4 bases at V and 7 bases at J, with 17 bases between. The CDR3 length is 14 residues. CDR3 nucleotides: TGTGCCAGCAGCTACCAAACCGGGACATCTGGCTACACCTTC. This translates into CASSYQTGTSGYTF.

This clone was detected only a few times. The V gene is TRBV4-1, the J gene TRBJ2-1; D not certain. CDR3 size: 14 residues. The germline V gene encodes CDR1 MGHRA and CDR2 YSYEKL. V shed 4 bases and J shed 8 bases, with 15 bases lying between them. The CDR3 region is CASSPPLRRDEQFF. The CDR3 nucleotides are TGCGCCAGCAGCCCACCTCTCAGAAGGGATGAGCAGTTCTTC.

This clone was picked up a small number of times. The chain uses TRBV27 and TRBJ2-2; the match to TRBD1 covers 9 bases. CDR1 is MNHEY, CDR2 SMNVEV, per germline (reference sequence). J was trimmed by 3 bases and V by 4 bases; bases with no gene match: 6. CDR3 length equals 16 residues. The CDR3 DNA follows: TGTGCCAGCAGTTCTTCTGGGACAGGGCACACCGGGGAGCTGTTTTTT. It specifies CASSSSGTGHTGELFF.

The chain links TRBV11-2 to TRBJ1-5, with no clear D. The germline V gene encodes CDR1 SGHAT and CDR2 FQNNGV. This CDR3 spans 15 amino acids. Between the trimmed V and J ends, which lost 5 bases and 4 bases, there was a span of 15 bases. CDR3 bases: TGTGCCAGCAGCATTGGGCCTGTCGGGAATCAGCCCCAGCATTTT. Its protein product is CASSIGPVGNQPQHF.

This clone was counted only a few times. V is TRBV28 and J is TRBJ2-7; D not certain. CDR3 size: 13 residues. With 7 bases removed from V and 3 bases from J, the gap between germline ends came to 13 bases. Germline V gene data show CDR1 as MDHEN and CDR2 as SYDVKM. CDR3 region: CASNLGFYYEQYF. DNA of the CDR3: TGTGCCAGCAACCTAGGATTTTACTACGAGCAGTACTTC.

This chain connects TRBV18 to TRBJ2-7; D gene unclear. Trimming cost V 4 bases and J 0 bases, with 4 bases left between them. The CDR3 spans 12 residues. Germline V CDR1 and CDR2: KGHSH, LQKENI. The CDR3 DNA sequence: TGTGCCAGCTCACGCCCCTCCTACGAGCAGTACTTC. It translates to CASSRPSYEQYF.

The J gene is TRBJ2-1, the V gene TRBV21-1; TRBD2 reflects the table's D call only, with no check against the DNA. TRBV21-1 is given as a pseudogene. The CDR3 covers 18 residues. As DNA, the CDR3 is TGTGCCAGCAAACTCTCAGGGACTAGCGGGACTGACTACAATGAGCAGTTCTTC. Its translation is CASKLSGTSGTDYNEQFF.